What follows are 8 T cell receptor beta chains derived from one specimen sequenced in a study of cytomegalovirus exposure and HLA in healthy donors. PCR amplification relied on 60 Vbeta primers (plus 13 Jbeta primers). TCRdb's table, derived via immunoSEQ multiplex PCR, lists solely in-frame clones and lacks some. The table has about 140,000 clones, around 80% seen once. The specimen was PBMCs. The source is a young man in good health and CMV-seronegative.

V gene TRBV6-5 combines with J gene TRBJ2-5; D possibly corresponds to TRBD2 (6 bases). V was clipped by 0 bases and J by 11 bases, with 22 bases between them. The CDR3 has 16 residues. The V gene's germline CDR1 is MNHEY and CDR2 SVGAGI. In nucleotides, the CDR3 is TGTGCCAGCAGTTACTCGGATGCCCCCAGTCCGGGGGAGCAGTACTTC. Its translation is CASSYSDAPSPGEQYF.

CDR3 DNA sequence: TGTGCCAGCAGTGAAGCGCATGGGCAGTATGGCTACACCTTC. Its protein is CASSEAHGQYGYTF. V is TRBV6-1 and J is TRBJ1-2; D is undetermined. Germline CDR1 reads MNHNS; CDR2 reads SASEGT. Trimming took 0 bases from V and 5 from J, leaving 10 bases between them. The CDR3 spans 14 residues.

This clone occurred a few times. The chain uses TRBV4-3 and TRBJ2-7; D might be TRBD2 (6 bases). The CDR3 runs 15 residues. The V gene lost 0 bases and the J gene lost 4 bases, with 13 bases spanning the gap. Germline V gives CDR1 LGHNA, CDR2 YSLEER. The CDR3 loop reads CASSQDSGVGYEQYF. CDR3 DNA sequence: TGCGCCAGCAGCCAAGATAGCGGAGTAGGGTACGAGCAGTACTTC.

The table lists this clone with a count of one. The chain couples TRBV14 to TRBJ2-5; 10 bases fit TRBD1. V was pared by 3 bases and J by 5 bases, with 9 bases of the junction left unmatched. CDR1 and CDR2 (germline): SGHDN, FVKESK. The CDR3 length is 16 residues. CDR3 in amino acids: CASSHLRDRGLETQYF. DNA for the CDR3: TGTGCCAGCAGCCATCTCCGGGACAGGGGTCTTGAGACCCAGTACTTC. The entire variable domain, with the rest obtained from reference TRBV14 and TRBJ2-5, is as follows: EAGVTQFPSHSVIEKGQTVTLRCDPISGHDNLYWYRRVMGKEIKFLLHFVKESKQDESGMPNNRFLAERTGGTYSTLKVQPAELEDSGVYFCASSHLRDRGLETQYFGPGTRLLVL.

The chain links TRBV6-1 to TRBJ2-1; perhaps TRBD1 as D (6 bases). There are 15 residues in the CDR3. The V end lost 7 bases, the J end lost 2 bases, and 15 bases lay between the germline ends. Germline V CDR1 and CDR2: MNHNS, SASEGT. As DNA, the CDR3 is TGTGCCAGCACCGTGGTTGGGGGCGCCTACAATGAGCAGTTCTTC. This gives the protein CASTVVGGAYNEQFF.

The chain couples TRBV28 to TRBJ1-2; TRBD1 is a possible D gene (5 bases). The V end lost 2 bases, the J end lost 4 bases, and 8 bases lay between the germline ends. The CDR3 contains 13 residues. Germline CDR1 MDHEN, CDR2 SYDVKM. The CDR3 DNA sequence: TGTGCCAGCAGTTTACCCGGGGGCTATGGCTACACCTTC. Its protein product is CASSLPGGYGYTF.

This sequence joins TRBV7-6 and TRBJ2-5, with TRBD2 matching 8 bases. Trimming took 4 bases from V and 5 from J; bases not matched to a gene: 9. Germline V gene lookup returns CDR1 SGHVS and CDR2 FNYEAQ. The CDR3 covers 15 residues. The CDR3 coding sequence is TGTGCCAGCAGCTACGTCGCGGGAGGAGGTGAGACCCAGTACTTC. This encodes CASSYVAGGGETQYF.

The rearrangement links TRBV6-5 to TRBJ1-6, with D possibly TRBD1 on 5 matching bases. V dropped 2 bases and J dropped 10 bases, with 18 bases sitting between them. CDR3 length: 16 residues. Per germline, CDR1 MNHEY and CDR2 SVGAGI. The CDR3 loop is CASSYDSGAEGSPLHF. As DNA, the CDR3 is TGTGCCAGCAGTTACGACAGTGGGGCGGAGGGATCACCCCTCCACTTT.